The table lists the clone carrying this TCR beta chain with a few counts. Its cognate antigen is unknown. This record belongs to a study of T cells in Graves' hyperthyroidism and ophthalmopathy. Study overall: Peripheral blood collection took place at initial diagnosis, before any treatment. Whole-study findings and limits: Blood samples included most of the expanded thyroid clonotypes exceeding 0.001. A median approximately 6.5 months before onset, the model predicted ophthalmopathy.

It was RNA transcripts that yielded the amplified TCR beta CDR3 regions. HTBI primers were used for first-round RT-PCR of the TCR CDR3. TCRdb ran MiXCR on the multiplex PCR reads and lists one entry per CDR3 protein. The table shows about 350,000 distinct CDR3 sequences, with approximately 18% occurring only once. J gave up 2 bases and V 3 bases, and 4 bases lay outside the gene matches. The CDR3 length is 18 residues. This rearrangement joins TRBV12-3 or TRBV12-4 to TRBJ2-6; 13 nucleotides align to TRBD2. What was sequenced was blood. This receptor was taken from a woman aged 40-49 years with Graves' ophthalmopathy. The CDR3 is CASSFRTSGRAGANVLTF. DNA of the CDR3: TGTGCCAGCAGTTTCAGGACTAGCGGGAGAGCTGGGGCCAACGTCCTGACTTTC.